Sequencing of this T cell receptor beta chain was carried out in a study of regulatory T cells in long-lasting Graves disease. Germline V gene lookup returns CDR1 MNHEY and CDR2 SVGEGT. CDR3 length equals 14 residues. V was trimmed by 7 bases and J by 0 bases, leaving 12 bases between them. Stated time point: newly diagnosed GD, antithyroid drugs for less than 3 months. The TCR library was made from RNA extracted from PBMCs. This clonotype was picked up a small number of times. Its antigen is not identified. Study results and limitations: For persistent Graves' patients, TCR diversity was lower than for newly diagnosed ones.

CDR3 regions were amplified by Arm-PCR using iRepertoire HTBI primers to build TCR beta libraries. TCRdb redid the calling of the multiplex PCR reads with MiXCR, one entry per CDR3 protein. The table shows over 200,000 distinct CDR3 sequences, with roughly 18% occurring only once. This sample was also put to use in a study of T cells in Graves' hyperthyroidism and ophthalmopathy. Turning to that study: Any patient presenting with uncontrolled infection, other autoimmune disease, pregnancy or lactation was left out. RT-PCR in the first round (using the HTBI primer set) targeted the TCR CDR3. Most thyroid-expanded clonotypes above 0.001 were also found in blood.

The receptor was isolated from a woman aged 30 to 39 with Graves disease. The sequences come from peripheral blood mononuclear cells (PBMCs), collected at new diagnosis, from a patient treated with antithyroid drugs. J is TRBJ1-1 and V is TRBV6-2 or TRBV6-3; D not resolved. CDR3 sequence (DNA): TGTGCCAGCATTGACGGCCCCATGAACACTGAAGCTTTCTTT. Its translation is CASIDGPMNTEAFF.